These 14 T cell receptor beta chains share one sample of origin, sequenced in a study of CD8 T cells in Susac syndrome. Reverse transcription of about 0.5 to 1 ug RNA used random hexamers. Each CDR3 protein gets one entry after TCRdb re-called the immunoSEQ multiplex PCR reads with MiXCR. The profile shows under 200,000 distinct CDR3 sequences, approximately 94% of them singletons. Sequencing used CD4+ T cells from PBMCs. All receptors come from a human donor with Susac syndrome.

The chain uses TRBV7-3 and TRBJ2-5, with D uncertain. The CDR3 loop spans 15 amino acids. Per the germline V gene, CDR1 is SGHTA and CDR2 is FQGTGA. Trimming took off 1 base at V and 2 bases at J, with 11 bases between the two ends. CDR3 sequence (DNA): TGTGCCAGCAGCTTAATGGCGCCCGCTCAAGAGACCCAGTACTTC. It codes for CASSLMAPAQETQYF.

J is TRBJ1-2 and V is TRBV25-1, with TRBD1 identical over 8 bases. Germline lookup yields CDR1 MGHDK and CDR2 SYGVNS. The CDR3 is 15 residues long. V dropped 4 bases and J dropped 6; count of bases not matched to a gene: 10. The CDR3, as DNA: TGTGCCAGCAGTGCCCTCGGGACAGGCTTACATGGCTACACCTTC. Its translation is CASSALGTGLHGYTF.

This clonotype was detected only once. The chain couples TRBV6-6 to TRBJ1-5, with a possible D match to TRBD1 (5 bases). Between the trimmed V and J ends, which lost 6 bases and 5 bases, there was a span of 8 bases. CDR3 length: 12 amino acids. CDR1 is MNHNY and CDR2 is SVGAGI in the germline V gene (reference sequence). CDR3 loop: CASRDTDQPQHF. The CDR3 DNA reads TGTGCCAGCAGGGACACGGATCAGCCCCAGCATTTT.

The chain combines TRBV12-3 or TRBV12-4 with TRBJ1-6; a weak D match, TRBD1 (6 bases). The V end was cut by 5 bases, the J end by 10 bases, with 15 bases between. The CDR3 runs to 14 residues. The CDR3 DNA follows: TGTGCCAGCAGTCCGGGACACTGGGCCTCACCCCTCCACTTT. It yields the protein CASSPGHWASPLHF.

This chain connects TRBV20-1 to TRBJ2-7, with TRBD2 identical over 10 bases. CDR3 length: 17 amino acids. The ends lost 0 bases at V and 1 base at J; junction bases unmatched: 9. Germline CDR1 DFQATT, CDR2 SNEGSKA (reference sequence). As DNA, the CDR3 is TGCAGTGCTAGAGACCTTCTAGCGGGGGCCGATTCCTACGAGCAGTACTTC. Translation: CSARDLLAGADSYEQYF.

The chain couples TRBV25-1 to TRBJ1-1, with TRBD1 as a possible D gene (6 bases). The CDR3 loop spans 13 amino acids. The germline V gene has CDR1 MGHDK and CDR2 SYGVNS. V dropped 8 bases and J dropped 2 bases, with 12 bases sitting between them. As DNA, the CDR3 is TGTGCCAGCGGGAAGGGGGTAAACACTGAAGCTTTCTTT. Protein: CASGKGVNTEAFF.

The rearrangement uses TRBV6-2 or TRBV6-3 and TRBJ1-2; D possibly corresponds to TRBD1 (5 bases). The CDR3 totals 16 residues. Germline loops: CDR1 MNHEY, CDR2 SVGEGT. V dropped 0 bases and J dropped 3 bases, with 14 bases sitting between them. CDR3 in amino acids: CASSYSRDGPHYGYTF. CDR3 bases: TGTGCCAGCAGTTACTCCCGGGACGGGCCTCACTATGGCTACACCTTC.

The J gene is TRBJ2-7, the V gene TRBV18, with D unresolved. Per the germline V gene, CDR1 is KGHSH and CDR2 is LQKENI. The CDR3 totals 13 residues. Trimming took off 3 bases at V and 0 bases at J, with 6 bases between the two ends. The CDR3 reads CASSPANSYEQYF. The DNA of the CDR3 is TGTGCCAGCTCACCGGCTAACTCCTACGAGCAGTACTTC.

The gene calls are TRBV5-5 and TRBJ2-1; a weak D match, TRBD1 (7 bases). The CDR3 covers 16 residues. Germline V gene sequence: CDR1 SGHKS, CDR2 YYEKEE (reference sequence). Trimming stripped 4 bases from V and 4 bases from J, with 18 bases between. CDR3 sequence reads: CASSPTPAGGYNEQFF. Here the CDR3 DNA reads TGTGCCAGCAGCCCGACCCCGGCAGGGGGGTACAATGAGCAGTTCTTC.

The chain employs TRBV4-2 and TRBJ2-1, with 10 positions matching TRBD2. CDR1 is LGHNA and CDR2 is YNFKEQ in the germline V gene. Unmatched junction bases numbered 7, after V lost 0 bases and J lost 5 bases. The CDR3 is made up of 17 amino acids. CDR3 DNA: TGTGCCAGCAGCCAAGAACTTAGCGGGGGGAGGAACAATGAGCAGTTCTTC. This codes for CASSQELSGGRNNEQFF.

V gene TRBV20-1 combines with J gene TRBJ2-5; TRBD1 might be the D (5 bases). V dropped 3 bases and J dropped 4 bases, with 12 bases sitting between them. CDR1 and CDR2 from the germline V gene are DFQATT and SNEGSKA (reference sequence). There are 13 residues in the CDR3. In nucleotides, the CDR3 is TGCAGTGCTAGTGAACAGGTCAGAGAGACCCAGTACTTC. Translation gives CSASEQVRETQYF.

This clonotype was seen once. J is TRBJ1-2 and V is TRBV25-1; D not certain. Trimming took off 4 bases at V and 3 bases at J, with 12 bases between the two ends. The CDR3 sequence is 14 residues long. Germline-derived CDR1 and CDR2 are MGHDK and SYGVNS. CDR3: CASSAQMGYYGYTF. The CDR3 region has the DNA TGTGCCAGCAGTGCCCAGATGGGGTACTATGGCTACACCTTC.

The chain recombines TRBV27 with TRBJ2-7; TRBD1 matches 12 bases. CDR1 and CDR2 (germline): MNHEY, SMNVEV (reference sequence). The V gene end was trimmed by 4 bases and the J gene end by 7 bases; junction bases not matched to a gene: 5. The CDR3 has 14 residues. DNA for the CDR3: TGTGCCAGCAGTTGGGACAGGGGGCAGGGAGAGCAGTACTTC. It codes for CASSWDRGQGEQYF.

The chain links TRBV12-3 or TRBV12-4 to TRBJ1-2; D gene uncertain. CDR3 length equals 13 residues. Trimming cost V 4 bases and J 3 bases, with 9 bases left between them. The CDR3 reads CASSSGKDYGYTF. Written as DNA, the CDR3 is TGTGCCAGCAGTTCGGGGAAGGACTATGGCTACACCTTC.